This entry lists 10 T cell receptor beta chains sequenced from one sample in a study of blood T cells in healthy people across ages. The second PCR ran roughly 7 to 12 cycles with a sample-barcoded 5' primer and J-beta primers. In TCRdb, the 5' RACE reads were re-called with MiXCR into one record per CDR3 protein. The table shows about 810,000 distinct CDR3 sequences, with about 34% occurring only once. Sequenced sample: blood. These receptors all stem from a man aged 18 to 35 in good health.

The rearrangement links TRBV12-3 or TRBV12-4 to TRBJ1-6, with a possible D match to TRBD1 (5 bases). The V end was cut by 7 bases, the J end by 0 bases, with 16 bases between. The CDR3 has 17 amino acids. The CDR3 reads CASTSDIWSSYNSPLHF. The CDR3, as DNA: TGTGCCAGCACCTCGGACATTTGGAGCTCCTATAATTCACCCCTCCACTTT.

The CDR3 protein is CASSLDPGRPSTDTQYF. The CDR3 DNA reads as TGCGCCAGCAGCTTGGACCCGGGACGGCCAAGCACAGATACGCAGTATTTT. The chain combines TRBV5-1 with TRBJ2-3; D is possibly TRBD1 or TRBD2 (5 bases each). The CDR3 runs to 17 residues. The germline V gene has CDR1 SGHRS and CDR2 YFSETQ. V lost 0 bases and J 0 bases, leaving 14 bases between the germline ends. The variable domain in full, with the rest retrieved from reference TRBV5-1 and TRBJ2-3, is KAGVTQTPRYLIKTRGQQVTLSCSPISGHRSVSWYQQTPGQGLQFLFEYFSETQRNKGNFPGRFSGRQFSNSRSEMNVSTLELGDSALYLCASSLDPGRPSTDTQYFGPGTRLTVL.

This clonotype has a handful of counts. The chain carries TRBV15 and TRBJ2-5, with D possibly TRBD2 on 5 matching bases. V lost 1 base and J lost 5, with 14 bases in between. The CDR3 is made up of 15 amino acids. Germline CDR1 is LNHNV and CDR2 is YYDKDF (reference sequence). CDR3 residues: CATSRAWGVAETQYF. CDR3 sequence (DNA): TGTGCCACCAGCAGAGCGTGGGGAGTTGCGGAGACCCAGTACTTC.

This clonotype was seen only a few times. V gene TRBV14 combines with J gene TRBJ2-5; D uncertain. The V end was cut by 1 base, the J end by 5 bases, with 11 bases between. Germline CDR1 and CDR2: SGHDN and FVKESK. The CDR3 is made up of 14 amino acids. CDR3 coding DNA: TGTGCCAGCAGCCAAGCCTCTCGCCCGGAGACCCAGTACTTC. Protein sequence: CASSQASRPETQYF.

Of note for this clonotype: This may be a read error, as it is one base from a much larger clone. The genes are TRBV3-1 and TRBJ1-2; D remains ambiguous. CDR3 size: 14 residues. The V gene's germline CDR1 is LGHDT and CDR2 YNNKEL (reference sequence). V was cut by 1 base and J by 4 bases, with 10 bases left in between. This CDR3 is CASSQVDGSYGYTF. CDR3 sequence (DNA): TGTGCCAGCAGCCAAGTAGACGGATCCTATGGCTACACCTTC. Supplemented by reference TRBV3-1 and TRBJ1-2, the full variable domain reads DTAVSQTPKYLVTQMGNDKSIKCEQNLGHDTMYWYKQDSKKFLKIMFSYNNKELIINETVPNRFSPKSPDKAHLNLHINSLELGDSAVYFCASSQVDGSYGYTFGSGTRLTVV.

This clonotype was counted at least ten times. The V gene is TRBV12-3 or TRBV12-4, the J gene TRBJ2-7; unclear D gene. V was trimmed by 1 base and J by 6 bases, leaving 13 bases between them. The CDR3 covers 14 residues. CDR3 loop: CASSLGAQSGEQYF. The CDR3 DNA follows: TGTGCCAGCAGTTTAGGGGCTCAATCGGGCGAGCAGTACTTC.

The gene calls are TRBV12-3 or TRBV12-4 and TRBJ1-2, with D perhaps TRBD1 (6 bases). The CDR3 spans 12 residues. Between the trimmed V and J ends, which lost 6 bases and 6 bases, there was a span of 11 bases. The CDR3 loop reads CASRRGGDGYTF. CDR3 in DNA: TGTGCCAGCAGAAGGGGGGGGGATGGCTACACCTTC.

For this clonotype: It may be a read error: a sequence one base away is much more abundant. The chain uses TRBV20-1 and TRBJ2-1, with 12 bases aligning to TRBD1. This CDR3 has 14 residues. Germline CDR1 reads DFQATT; CDR2 reads SNEGSKA (reference sequence). As DNA, the CDR3 is TGCGGTGCTAGTTGGGACAGGGGGCTCAATGAGCAGTTCTTC. Its translation: CGASWDRGLNEQFF.

Many counts were recorded for this clonotype. The chain carries TRBV5-1 and TRBJ2-1, with 7 bases lining up with TRBD1. Germline V gene data show CDR1 as SGHRS and CDR2 as YFSETQ. This CDR3 has 16 amino acids. Losses at the gene ends were 6 bases for V and 10 bases for J; bases not matched to a gene: 19. The CDR3 protein is CASTYSKTGLLQEQFF. The CDR3 DNA reads TGCGCCAGCACCTATAGCAAGACAGGGCTATTGCAGGAGCAGTTCTTC.

The chain recombines TRBV20-1 with TRBJ1-1, with D perhaps matching TRBD1 (5 bases). Germline assignment: CDR1 DFQATT and CDR2 SNEGSKA (reference sequence). Trimming shortened V by 0 bases and J by 6 bases, and 17 bases separated the two germline ends. This CDR3 spans 15 amino acids. This CDR3 is CSARDWAGKFSEAFF. Written as DNA, the CDR3 is TGCAGTGCTAGAGATTGGGCAGGGAAATTCTCTGAAGCTTTCTTT.